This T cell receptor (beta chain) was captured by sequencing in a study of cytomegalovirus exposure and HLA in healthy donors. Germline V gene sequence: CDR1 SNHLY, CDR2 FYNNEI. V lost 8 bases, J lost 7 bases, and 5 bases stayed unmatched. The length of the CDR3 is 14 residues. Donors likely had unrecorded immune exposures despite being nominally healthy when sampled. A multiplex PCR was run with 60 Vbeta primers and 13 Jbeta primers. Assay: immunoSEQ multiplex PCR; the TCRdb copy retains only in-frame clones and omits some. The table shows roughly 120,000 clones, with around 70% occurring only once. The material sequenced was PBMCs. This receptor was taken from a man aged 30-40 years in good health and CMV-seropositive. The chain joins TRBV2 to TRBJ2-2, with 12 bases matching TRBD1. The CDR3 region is CASGGQGAVGELFF. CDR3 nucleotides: TGTGCCAGCGGGGGACAGGGGGCTGTCGGGGAGCTGTTTTTT.